This T cell receptor (beta chain) is drawn from a study of technical replicates of blood from several donors. Data came from immunoSEQ multiplex PCR; TCRdb stores just in-frame clones and leaves some out. The sample records about 79,000 clones, 90% to 95% being singletons. Trimming took 5 bases from V and 5 from J, leaving 6 bases between them. Germline lookup yields CDR1 DFQATT and CDR2 SNEGSKA (reference sequence). CDR3 length: 10 amino acids. This TCR came from a human donor in good health. The J gene is TRBJ2-5, the V gene TRBV20-1; D is perhaps TRBD1 (5 bases). The sample consisted of T cells isolated from PBMCs. CDR3 amino acids: CSAQGETQYF. The CDR3 DNA reads as TGCAGTGCTCAGGGCGAGACCCAGTACTTC.